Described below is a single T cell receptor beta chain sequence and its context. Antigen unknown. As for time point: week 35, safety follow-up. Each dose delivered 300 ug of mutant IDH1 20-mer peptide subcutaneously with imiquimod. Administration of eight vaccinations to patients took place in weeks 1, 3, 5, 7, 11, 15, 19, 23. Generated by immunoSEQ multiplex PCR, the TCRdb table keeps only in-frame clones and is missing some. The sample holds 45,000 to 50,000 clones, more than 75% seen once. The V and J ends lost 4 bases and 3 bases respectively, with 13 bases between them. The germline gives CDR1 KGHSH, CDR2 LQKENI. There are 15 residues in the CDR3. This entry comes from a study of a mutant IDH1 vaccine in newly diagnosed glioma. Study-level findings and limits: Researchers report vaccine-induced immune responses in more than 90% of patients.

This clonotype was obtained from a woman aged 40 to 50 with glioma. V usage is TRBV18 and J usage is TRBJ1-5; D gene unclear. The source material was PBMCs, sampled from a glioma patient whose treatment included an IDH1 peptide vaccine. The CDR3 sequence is CASSLGPGLNQPQHF. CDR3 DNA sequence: TGTGCCAGCTCACTAGGCCCAGGCCTCAATCAGCCCCAGCATTTT.